This TCR beta chain was obtained from a study of T cell clones after liver transplantation. Study context: As an antigen-independent comparator, third-party-reactive TCRbeta sequences came from pre-transplant mixed lymphocyte reactions. Findings and caveats of the study: Low donor cell numbers restricted donor-reactive repertoire measurement in a couple of subjects. Conclusions were preliminary, with small, heterogeneous patient groups.

This clone was found once. Its antigen remains unidentified. The CDR3 length is 17 residues. Trimming stripped 4 bases from V and 1 base from J, with 18 bases between. CDR1 is MNHNS, CDR2 SASEGT, per germline. Profiled with immunoSEQ multiplex PCR; TCRdb holds only in-frame clones, not every one. The table includes about 47,000 clones, 80% to 90% detected once. This TCR was recovered from a human patient who received a liver transplant. Some T cells may be graft donor cells. The genes are TRBV6-1 and TRBJ2-3, with D perhaps matching TRBD1 (5 bases). Specimen: CD8+ T cells from blood, collected 12 months after liver transplant. The CDR3, as DNA: TGTGCCAGCAGTGGACCCTTGGGCGGCAGGGGCACAGATACGCAGTATTTT. It encodes CASSGPLGGRGTDTQYF.